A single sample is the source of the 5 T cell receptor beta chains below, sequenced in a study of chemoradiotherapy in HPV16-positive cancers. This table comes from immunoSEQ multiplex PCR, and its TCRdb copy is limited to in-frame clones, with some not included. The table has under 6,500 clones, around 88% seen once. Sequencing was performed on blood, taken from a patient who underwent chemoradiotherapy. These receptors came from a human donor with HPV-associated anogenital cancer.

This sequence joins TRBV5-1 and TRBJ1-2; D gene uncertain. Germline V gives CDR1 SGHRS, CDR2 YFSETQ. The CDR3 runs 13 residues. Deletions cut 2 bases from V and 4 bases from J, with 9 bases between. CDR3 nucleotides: TGCGCCAGCAGCTTTGAGGGCACCTATGGCTACACCTTC. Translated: CASSFEGTYGYTF.

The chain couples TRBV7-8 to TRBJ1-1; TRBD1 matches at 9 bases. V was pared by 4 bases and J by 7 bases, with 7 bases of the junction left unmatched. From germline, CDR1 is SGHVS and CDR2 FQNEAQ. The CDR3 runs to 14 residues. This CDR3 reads CASSSGQGRYEAFF. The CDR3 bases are TGTGCCAGCAGCTCCGGACAGGGGAGATATGAAGCTTTCTTT. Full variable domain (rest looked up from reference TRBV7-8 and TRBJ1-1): GAGVSQSPRYKVAKRGQDVALRCDPISGHVSLFWYQQALGQGPEFLTYFQNEAQLDKSGLPSDRFFAERPEGSVSTLKIQRTQQEDSAVYLCASSSGQGRYEAFFGQGTRLTVV.

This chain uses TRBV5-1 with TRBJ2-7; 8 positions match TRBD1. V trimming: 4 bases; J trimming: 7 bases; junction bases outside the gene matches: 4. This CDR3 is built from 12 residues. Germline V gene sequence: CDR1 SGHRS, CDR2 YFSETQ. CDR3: CASSSTGGEQYF. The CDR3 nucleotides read TGCGCCAGCAGCAGCACAGGGGGGGAGCAGTACTTC. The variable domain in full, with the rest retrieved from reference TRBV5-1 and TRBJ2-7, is KAGVTQTPRYLIKTRGQQVTLSCSPISGHRSVSWYQQTPGQGLQFLFEYFSETQRNKGNFPGRFSGRQFSNSRSEMNVSTLELGDSALYLCASSSTGGEQYFGPGTRLTVT.

The CDR3 DNA is TGCGCCAGCAGCTTGGGGCGATTCACGGACAGTGAAGCTTTCTTT. This sequence encodes CASSLGRFTDSEAFF. The gene calls are TRBV5-1 and TRBJ1-1; a possible D gene is TRBD1 (6 bases). Germline V lookup: CDR1 SGHRS, CDR2 YFSETQ. The CDR3 extends over 15 amino acids. Trimming stripped 0 bases from V and 7 bases from J, with 16 bases between.

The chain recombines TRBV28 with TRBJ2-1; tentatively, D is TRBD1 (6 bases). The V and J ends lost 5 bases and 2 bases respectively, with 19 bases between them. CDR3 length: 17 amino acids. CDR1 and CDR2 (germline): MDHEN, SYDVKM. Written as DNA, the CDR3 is TGTGCCAGCAGTCCAGACCAGGGGAGTCACGCCTACAATGAGCAGTTCTTC. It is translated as CASSPDQGSHAYNEQFF.